The clone carrying this T cell receptor beta chain was observed a handful of times. What it binds is not known. Researchers amplified the TCR beta CDR3 regions from RNA transcripts. Carried out on the TCR CDR3, a first-round RT-PCR used the HTBI primer set. MiXCR, run by TCRdb on the multiplex PCR reads, gives a single entry per CDR3 protein. The table lists 300,000 to 350,000 distinct CDR3 sequences, about 15% of them singletons, with about 26% in the top ten. These data are taken from a study of T cells in Graves' hyperthyroidism and ophthalmopathy. Study summary: Blood from the periphery was taken at initial diagnosis, before any treatment.

General study points: Stable hyperthyroidism and ophthalmopathy were separated using 13 V-J signatures.

The CDR3 has 16 residues. Trimming left V 1 base short and J 4 bases short, with 11 bases between. CDR1 SGHTA and CDR2 FQGNSA come from the germline V gene. Sequenced sample: blood. The sequence was obtained from a woman aged 25 to 39 with Graves' hyperthyroidism. The chain uses TRBV7-2 and TRBJ2-6; D perhaps matches TRBD2 (5 bases). The CDR3 spells CASSLEAVVGANVLTF. CDR3 nucleotides: TGTGCCAGCAGCTTAGAAGCGGTAGTAGGGGCCAACGTCCTGACTTTC.